These 20 T cell receptor beta chains originate from one sample sequenced in a study of technical replicates of blood from a few donors. Sequenced by immunoSEQ multiplex PCR; TCRdb stores in-frame clones only, minus some. Found here are 14,000 or so clones, roughly 80% of them singletons; the top ten hold around 13%. Sequenced material: PBMCs. The receptors derive from a human donor in good health.

The chain is built from TRBV11-3 and TRBJ2-1; unclear D gene. The CDR3 loop spans 15 amino acids. Germline V gene lookup returns CDR1 SGHNT and CDR2 YENEEA. The germline V and J ends were trimmed by 0 bases and 2 bases, with 8 bases remaining between them. CDR3 nucleotides: TGTGCCAGCAGCTTAGACAGAAACCCCTACAATGAGCAGTTCTTC. Protein product: CASSLDRNPYNEQFF.

The chain links TRBV5-1 to TRBJ2-3; 9 bases agree with TRBD2. The V gene end was trimmed by 0 bases and the J gene end by 4 bases; junction bases not matched to a gene: 9. The CDR3 is 17 amino acids. Germline assignment: CDR1 SGHRS and CDR2 YFSETQ. CDR3 in DNA: TGCGCCAGCAGCTTGGCCTTGCTAGCGGGAATCGCAGATACGCAGTATTTT. This sequence encodes CASSLALLAGIADTQYF.

This chain links TRBV28 with TRBJ2-1; 13 bases map to TRBD2. The ends lost 5 bases at V and 6 bases at J; junction bases unmatched: 4. Per germline, CDR1 MDHEN and CDR2 SYDVKM. The CDR3 totals 15 residues. CDR3 in amino acids: CASSRTSGRGNEQFF. The DNA of the CDR3 is TGTGCCAGCAGTCGGACTAGCGGGAGAGGCAATGAGCAGTTCTTC.

This clone was counted a few times. The chain recombines TRBV27 with TRBJ2-7; D unresolved. This CDR3 is built from 13 residues. Germline CDR1 is MNHEY and CDR2 is SMNVEV (reference sequence). V was trimmed by 7 bases and J by 2 bases, leaving 12 bases between them. This CDR3 is CASILPRTYEQYF. CDR3 nucleotides: TGTGCCAGCATCCTGCCCAGGACCTACGAGCAGTACTTC.

The chain links TRBV29-1 to TRBJ2-1, with TRBD2 identical over 12 bases. The CDR3 is made up of 13 amino acids. The V segment lost 4 bases and the J segment 12 bases; nucleotides outside the gene matches: 7. From germline, CDR1 is SQVTM and CDR2 ANQGSEA. The CDR3 region has the DNA TGCAGCGTTGGACTAGCGGGAGACAGATGGCAGTTCTTC. Translation gives CSVGLAGDRWQFF.

As concerns this clone: One end of the junction does not line up with germline, which may come from a read error. The V gene is TRBV10-2, the J gene TRBJ2-1; a possible D gene is TRBD1 (6 bases). The CDR3 length is 14 residues. Germline V gives CDR1 WSHSY, CDR2 SAAADI. The CDR3 loop reads CASSESSRDTVEIF. The CDR3 DNA is TGCGCCAGCAGTGAGTCAAGCCGGGACACCGTAGAGATCTTC.

This rearrangement joins TRBV28 to TRBJ2-1; 9 bases match TRBD1. Germline CDR1 MDHEN, CDR2 SYDVKM. J lost 8 bases, V lost 5 bases, and 22 bases had no gene match. The CDR3 extends over 19 amino acids. This CDR3 is CASSTYRGRGPEGPDEQFF. CDR3 bases: TGTGCCAGCAGTACCTACAGGGGGCGAGGGCCAGAGGGGCCGGATGAGCAGTTCTTC.

This clone was detected a few times. The chain couples TRBV5-1 to TRBJ1-2; D ambiguous. This CDR3 has 16 residues. From germline, CDR1 is SGHRS and CDR2 YFSETQ. The V gene lost 1 base and the J gene lost 4 bases, with 17 bases spanning the gap. Written as DNA, the CDR3 is TGCGCCAGCAGCTTGAAGGAGAGCTCCAGCACCTATGGCTACACCTTC. Translating it yields CASSLKESSSTYGYTF.

The chain has TRBV6-1 and TRBJ2-1, with 7 bases lining up with TRBD2. J gave up 6 bases and V 0 bases, and 11 bases lay outside the gene matches. The CDR3 is 17 amino acids. Germline V gives CDR1 MNHNS, CDR2 SASEGT. DNA of the CDR3: TGTGCCAGCAGTGAAGCCGAATGGGAGGGATTGGGCAATGAGCAGTTCTTC. Translation gives CASSEAEWEGLGNEQFF.

The chain uses TRBV2 and TRBJ2-3, with 10 bases matching TRBD2. After removal of 4 bases from V and 2 bases from J, the junction contained 15 bases not matched to a gene. Germline loops: CDR1 SNHLY, CDR2 FYNNEI. This CDR3 has 19 amino acids. The DNA for the CDR3 is TGTGCCAGCAGTGCCCTCTCTAGCGGGAGAAGCCTAAACACAGATACGCAGTATTTT. This codes for CASSALSSGRSLNTDTQYF.

Turning to this clone: Mismatch with germline at one junction end may stem from a read error. J is TRBJ2-5 and V is TRBV13; 9 bases match TRBD2. This CDR3 has 16 residues. From germline, CDR1 is PRHDT and CDR2 FYEKMQ (reference sequence). CDR3 sequence (DNA): TGTGCCAGCAGCCCGCCCTCGACTAGCGGCCAAGAAACCCAGTACTTC. Its translation is CASSPPSTSGQETQYF.

The count of this clone is one. The CDR3 loop is CASSLEGGPDTQYF. CDR3 DNA: TGCGCCAGCAGCTTGGAAGGGGGCCCGGATACGCAGTATTTT. J is TRBJ2-3 and V is TRBV5-1; 7 bases line up with TRBD1. V dropped 0 bases and J dropped 6; count of bases not matched to a gene: 4. Germline V gene lookup returns CDR1 SGHRS and CDR2 YFSETQ. This CDR3 spans 14 amino acids.

The CDR3 sequence is CASSRGLAGNSYNEQFF. The DNA of the CDR3 is TGTGCCAGCAGCCGCGGACTAGCGGGGAACTCCTACAATGAGCAGTTCTTC. The chain is built from TRBV11-2 and TRBJ2-1; TRBD2 matches at 12 bases. The CDR3 is 17 residues long. V lost 5 bases, J lost 0 bases, and 5 bases stayed unmatched. CDR1 and CDR2 (germline): SGHAT, FQNNGV.

The chain links TRBV2 to TRBJ2-4; TRBD2 might be the D (5 bases). Germline CDR1 is SNHLY and CDR2 is FYNNEI. The CDR3 covers 14 residues. Trimming pared 4 bases from V and 0 bases from J, leaving 7 bases between. This CDR3 is CASSVGLAKNIQYF. The DNA of the CDR3 is TGTGCCAGCAGTGTTGGACTAGCCAAAAACATTCAGTACTTC.

The chain uses TRBV7-6 and TRBJ2-6; D gene unclear. The germline V gene encodes CDR1 SGHVS and CDR2 FNYEAQ. This CDR3 region has 14 residues. V lost 5 bases, J lost 4 bases, and 9 bases lay in between. CDR3 protein: CASSPVFGANVLTF. The CDR3 DNA sequence: TGTGCCAGCAGCCCAGTATTCGGGGCCAACGTCCTGACTTTC. Drawing the rest from reference TRBV7-6 and TRBJ2-6, the complete variable domain is GAGVSQSPRYKVTKRGQDVALRCDPISGHVSLYWYRQALGQGPEFLTYFNYEAQQDKSGLPNDRFSAERPEGSISTLTIQRTEQRDSAMYRCASSPVFGANVLTFGAGSRLTVL.

The CDR3 DNA reads TGTGCCAGCAGTCAACAGGGGGTAAGCTACGAGCAGTACTTC. Residues: CASSQQGVSYEQYF. This rearrangement joins TRBV28 to TRBJ2-7; 8 nucleotides match TRBD1. Losses at the gene ends were 5 bases for V and 3 bases for J; bases not matched to a gene: 6. Germline CDR1 MDHEN, CDR2 SYDVKM. The CDR3 sequence is 14 residues long.

J is TRBJ2-1 and V is TRBV11-2; maybe TRBD1 (6 bases). CDR1 and CDR2 from the germline V gene are SGHAT and FQNNGV. CDR3 size: 15 residues. Trimming cost V 6 bases and J 4 bases, with 16 bases left between them. Written as DNA, the CDR3 is TGTGCCAGCAGACCCGTGAGGGGGATGTACAATGAGCAGTTCTTC. It specifies CASRPVRGMYNEQFF. Combining the CDR3 with reference TRBV11-2 and TRBJ2-1 gives the whole variable domain EAGVAQSPRYKIIEKRQSVAFWCNPISGHATLYWYQQILGQGPKLLIQFQNNGVVDDSQLPKDRFSAERLKGVDSTLKIQPAKLEDSAVYLCASRPVRGMYNEQFFGPGTRLTVL.

This clone was picked up one time. The chain uses TRBV19 and TRBJ2-3; 7 positions agree with TRBD1. The V gene's germline CDR1 is LNHDA and CDR2 SQIVND (reference sequence). The CDR3 runs to 14 residues. Trimming removed 6 bases from V and 6 bases from J; junction bases left unmatched: 9. The CDR3 is CASRTGYGADTQYF. The CDR3 DNA reads TGTGCCAGTAGGACAGGGTACGGAGCGGATACGCAGTATTTT.

This sequence joins TRBV7-9 and TRBJ1-5, with TRBD1 matching over 9 bases. Per germline, CDR1 SEHNR and CDR2 FQNEAQ (reference sequence). With V trimmed by 4 bases and J by 5 bases, 9 bases remained unmatched. This CDR3 comprises 16 residues. The CDR3 nucleotides are TGTGCCAGCAGCTCAGGGGGACAGGGATCAGATCAGCCCCAGCATTTT. This encodes CASSSGGQGSDQPQHF.

This clone was seen once. CDR3 DNA: TGTGCCAGCAATCCCGGGACAGGGAAGAGCCCTAATGAAAAACTGTTTTTT. This encodes CASNPGTGKSPNEKLFF. V usage is TRBV11-2 and J usage is TRBJ1-4, with TRBD1 matching 9 bases. V shed 7 bases, J shed 3 bases, and the junction held 12 bases outside the gene matches. The V gene's germline CDR1 is SGHAT and CDR2 FQNNGV. There are 17 residues in the CDR3.